These 18 T cell receptor beta chains came from one sample sequenced in a study of blood T cells in healthy people across ages. A second PCR, run for roughly 7 to 12 cycles, used a sample-barcoded 5' primer plus a J-beta primer mix. Using its own MiXCR run on the 5' RACE reads, TCRdb lists one record per CDR3 protein. The table lists 550,000 to 650,000 distinct CDR3 sequences, approximately 26% of them singletons. A further study also used this sample, focusing on T cells of mothers and their children.

Sample: blood. All receptors derive from a boy between 2 and 10 years old in good health.

This clonotype was detected ten times or more. The genes are TRBV4-2 and TRBJ2-5; 11 bases align to TRBD2. After removal of 4 bases from V and 4 bases from J, the junction contained 5 bases not matched to a gene. Germline CDR1 reads LGHNA; CDR2 reads YNFKEQ. This CDR3 has 15 residues. CDR3 loop: CASSPSGGKGETQYF. Here the CDR3 DNA reads TGTGCCAGCAGCCCTAGCGGGGGGAAGGGAGAGACCCAGTACTTC.

This clonotype occurred once. A junction boundary mismatches the germline segment, possibly from a read error. V usage is TRBV13 and J usage is TRBJ2-7; no reliable D call. The CDR3 runs 13 residues. CDR1 is PRHDT and CDR2 is FYEKMQ in the germline V gene (reference sequence). In DNA, the CDR3 is TGTGCCAGCAGCTCAAAGCGATCCTACGAGCGGTACTTC. Translating gives CASSSKRSYERYF.

The chain recombines TRBV18 with TRBJ2-3; D is undetermined. The CDR3 loop spans 14 amino acids. The V end was cut by 3 bases, the J end by 4 bases, with 11 bases between. Germline V gives CDR1 KGHSH, CDR2 LQKENI. This CDR3 reads CASSPPDGPDTQYF. The CDR3 nucleotides are TGTGCCAGCTCACCCCCCGACGGCCCAGATACGCAGTATTTT. Variable domain in full (rest from reference TRBV18 and TRBJ2-3): NAGVMQNPRHLVRRRGQEARLRCSPMKGHSHVYWYRQLPEEGLKFMVYLQKENIIDESGMPKERFSAEFPKEGPSILRIQQVVRGDSAAYFCASSPPDGPDTQYFGPGTRLTVL.

The chain uses TRBV7-6 and TRBJ2-1; D not resolved. V shed 6 bases and J shed 10 bases, with 10 bases lying between them. The CDR3 extends over 11 amino acids. Germline CDR1 is SGHVS and CDR2 is FNYEAQ. DNA of the CDR3: TGTGCCAGCAGTGAATTCGAGGAGCAGTTCTTC. It translates to CASSEFEEQFF.

CDR3 bases: TGCGCCAGCTCCCCTGGGGCGGCCAACGAGCAGTACTTC. Translation gives CASSPGAANEQYF. V usage is TRBV5-1 and J usage is TRBJ2-7; tentatively, D is TRBD1 (5 bases). V was shortened by 7 bases and J by 5 bases, with 16 bases between the two germline ends. This CDR3 comprises 13 residues. Per the germline V gene, CDR1 is SGHRS and CDR2 is YFSETQ.

In this sample, this clonotype turned up a few times. The rearrangement joins TRBV7-2 to TRBJ1-1; weak D call: TRBD1 (5 bases). The CDR3 has 15 amino acids. Per the germline V gene, CDR1 is SGHTA and CDR2 is FQGNSA. V lost 4 bases, J lost 0 bases, and 12 bases lay in between. In DNA form, the CDR3 reads TGTGCCAGCAGCTCCGGGACGGTTATGAACACTGAAGCTTTCTTT. Amino acids: CASSSGTVMNTEAFF.

This clonotype has only a few counts. The V gene is TRBV5-8, the J gene TRBJ2-3; TRBD2 is a possible D gene (5 bases). The CDR3 contains 15 residues. Germline lookup yields CDR1 SGHTS and CDR2 YDEGEE. Trimming removed 3 bases from V and 6 bases from J, with 17 bases in between. For the CDR3, the DNA is TGTGCCAGCAGCTCTCCCCCGGGGTTGGGGGATACGCAGTATTTT. It translates to CASSSPPGLGDTQYF.

In DNA form, the CDR3 reads TGTGCCAGCAGCCTTGGGGGGGGAACTAGCGTCTACAATGAGCAGTTCTTC. This gives the protein CASSLGGGTSVYNEQFF. The chain employs TRBV9 and TRBJ2-5; TRBD2 matches 7 bases. Judging by the DNA end, TRBJ2-1 fits better; the J call may be wrong. CDR3 length: 17 amino acids. CDR1 SGDLS and CDR2 YYNGEE come from the germline V gene.

V gene TRBV5-1 combines with J gene TRBJ2-1; TRBD1 is a possible D gene (5 bases). The DNA end is more similar to TRBJ2-7, so the J call may be wrong. The CDR3 spans 15 residues. Germline CDR1 SGHRS, CDR2 YFSETQ. The CDR3 DNA reads as TGCGCCAGCAGCTTGGATGCGCAGGGTGGCGACGAGCAGTACTTC. This sequence encodes CASSLDAQGGDEQYF.

This clonotype was observed a handful of times. This chain connects TRBV6-1 to TRBJ1-5, with D possibly being TRBD1 (5 bases). Trimming stripped 4 bases from V and 6 bases from J, with 13 bases between. This CDR3 contains 14 residues. Germline V gene lookup returns CDR1 MNHNS and CDR2 SASEGT. The CDR3 reads CASSVGQWGQPQHF. DNA of the CDR3: TGTGCCAGCAGTGTAGGACAATGGGGTCAGCCCCAGCATTTT.

This clonotype turned up a few times. The chain uses TRBV18 and TRBJ2-7; D unresolved. V was pared by 1 base and J by 0 bases, with 7 bases between. The CDR3 sequence is 14 residues long. Germline V gives CDR1 KGHSH, CDR2 LQKENI. The CDR3 sequence is CASSPRQDSYEQYF. In DNA, the CDR3 is TGTGCCAGCTCACCACGGCAGGACTCCTACGAGCAGTACTTC.

V usage is TRBV12-3 or TRBV12-4 and J usage is TRBJ2-5, with D unresolved. The J call is doubtful: the DNA matches TRBJ2-7 better. The CDR3 runs to 13 residues. The CDR3 loop is CASSLAGLSEQYF. The CDR3 nucleotides are TGTGCCAGCAGTCTCGCCGGGCTGTCCGAGCAGTACTTC.

This chain uses TRBV5-1 with TRBJ2-1; TRBD1 matches at 10 bases. Losses at the gene ends were 6 bases for V and 9 bases for J; bases not matched to a gene: 12. This CDR3 has 15 residues. Germline CDR1 is SGHRS and CDR2 is YFSETQ. The CDR3: CASTGPGTGAFEQFF. CDR3 coding DNA: TGCGCCAGCACGGGGCCCGGGACAGGGGCGTTTGAGCAGTTCTTC.

This rearrangement joins TRBV4-3 to TRBJ2-7; D tentatively reads TRBD1 or TRBD2 (5 bases each). Germline V CDR1 and CDR2: LGHNA, YSLEER. The CDR3 length is 15 residues. V was trimmed by 0 bases and J by 3 bases, leaving 12 bases between them. The CDR3 reads CASSQDPGPNYEQYF. CDR3 sequence (DNA): TGCGCCAGCAGCCAAGATCCGGGACCAAACTACGAGCAGTACTTC.

This chain joins TRBV6-5 and TRBJ2-2; 9 bases align to TRBD2. The CDR3 has 15 residues. Germline V CDR1 and CDR2: MNHEY, SVGAGI. J gave up 5 bases and V 2 bases, and 3 bases lay outside the gene matches. This CDR3 reads CASSYRREGTGELFF. Here the CDR3 DNA reads TGTGCCAGCAGTTACCGGCGGGAGGGTACCGGGGAGCTGTTTTTT.

The V gene is TRBV5-1, the J gene TRBJ2-5; D gene unclear. This CDR3 is built from 14 residues. Trimming shortened V by 1 base and J by 1 base, and 8 bases separated the two germline ends. The germline V gene encodes CDR1 SGHRS and CDR2 YFSETQ. The CDR3 bases are TGCGCCAGCAGCTTGATGAGTCCCCAAGAGACCCAGTACTTC. It is translated as CASSLMSPQETQYF.

This clonotype turned up a few times. The gene calls are TRBV6-6 and TRBJ1-4, with TRBD1 identical over 8 bases. Trimming cost V 6 bases and J 4 bases; bases outside gene matches: 10. CDR3 length: 16 residues. Germline V gene lookup returns CDR1 MNHNY and CDR2 SVGAGI (reference sequence). The CDR3: CASSVGQGFYNEKLFF. CDR3 DNA sequence: TGTGCCAGCAGCGTAGGACAGGGATTCTATAATGAAAAACTGTTTTTT.

The genes are TRBV4-3 and TRBJ2-7, with a tentative D call TRBD1 (5 bases). V lost 1 base, J lost 0 bases, and 16 bases lay in between. Germline V gene data show CDR1 as LGHNA and CDR2 as YSLEER. The CDR3 spans 17 residues. The CDR3 is CASSQGRLREFSYEQYF. As DNA, the CDR3 is TGCGCCAGCAGCCAAGGGCGCCTCAGGGAATTCTCCTACGAGCAGTACTTC.